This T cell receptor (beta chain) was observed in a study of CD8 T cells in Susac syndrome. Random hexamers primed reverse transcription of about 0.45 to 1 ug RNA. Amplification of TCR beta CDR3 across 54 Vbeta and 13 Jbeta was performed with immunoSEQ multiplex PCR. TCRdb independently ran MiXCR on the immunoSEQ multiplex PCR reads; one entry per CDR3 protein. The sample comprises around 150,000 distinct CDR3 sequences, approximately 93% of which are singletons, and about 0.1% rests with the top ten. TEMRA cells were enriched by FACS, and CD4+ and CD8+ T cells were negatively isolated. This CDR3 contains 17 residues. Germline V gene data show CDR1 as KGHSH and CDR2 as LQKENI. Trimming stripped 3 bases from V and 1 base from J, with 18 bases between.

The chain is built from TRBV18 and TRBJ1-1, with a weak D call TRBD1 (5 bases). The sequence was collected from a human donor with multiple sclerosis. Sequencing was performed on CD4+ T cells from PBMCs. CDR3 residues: CASSPGMGLGSNTEAFF. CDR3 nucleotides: TGTGCCAGCTCACCCGGAATGGGGCTGGGATCGAACACTGAAGCTTTCTTT.